A single T cell receptor (beta chain) is shown here with its context. The antigen is undetermined. At the time of sampling, donors were nominally healthy, though unrecorded immune exposures were likely. This sample was taken from a study of cytomegalovirus exposure and HLA in healthy donors. The germline gives CDR1 SGHTA, CDR2 FQGNSA. The CDR3 totals 16 residues. V was clipped by 5 bases and J by 11 bases; unmatched bases: 11. The PCR used 60 Vbeta and 13 Jbeta primers. Sequencing was performed with immunoSEQ multiplex PCR; in TCRdb, only in-frame clones are kept and a portion is missing. The table shows about 60,000 clones, with 70% to 80% occurring only once. Overall study findings and caveats: According to the study, some 160 TCR beta chains were cytomegalovirus-associated. Solely CMV serostatus was available to characterize immune exposure.

This chain links TRBV7-2 with TRBJ2-5; 16 bases map to TRBD2. The sequenced sample was PBMCs. The TCR sequence derives from a woman in her fifties or sixties in good health and CMV-seropositive. In DNA, the CDR3 is TGTGCCAGCAGCCTAGGGACTAGCGGGGGGGCGGGAGAGCAGTACTTC. Translating it yields CASSLGTSGGAGEQYF. Supplemented by reference TRBV7-2 and TRBJ2-5, the full variable domain reads GAGVSQSPSNKVTEKGKDVELRCDPISGHTALYWYRQSLGQGLEFLIYFQGNSAPDKSGLPSDRFSAERTGGSVSTLTIQRTQQEDSAVYLCASSLGTSGGAGEQYFGPGTRLLVL.